This T cell receptor beta chain was found in a study of blood T cells in healthy people across ages. Broader study findings: Estimated diversity across one million T cells was deemed an underestimate.

This clonotype was counted only a few times. Its antigen is unknown. Together with a sample-barcoded 5' primer, a J-beta primer mix was included in a second PCR lasting about 7 to 11 cycles. A single record per CDR3 protein comes from TCRdb applying MiXCR to the 5' RACE reads. The table shows 800,000 or so distinct CDR3 sequences, with 20% to 25% occurring only once. V lost 2 bases, J lost 13 bases, and 11 bases stayed unmatched. This CDR3 contains 14 residues. The same specimen was also included in a second study, on T cells of mothers and their children.

The chain carries TRBV12-3 or TRBV12-4 and TRBJ2-3, with TRBD2 matching over 8 bases. Sequencing was carried out using blood. This TCR was recovered from a boy under 18 in good health. The CDR3 loop reads CASSLMTGGGRKYF. The CDR3 DNA reads TGTGCCAGCAGTTTAATGACTGGCGGGGGGAGGAAGTATTTT.